This T cell receptor (beta chain) was sequenced during a study of blood T cell repertoires in COVID-19. Overall study context: Italy, Spain and the United States were the sources of the convalescent and acute COVID-19 samples.

Original handling: The authors estimated nucleated cell counts from reference gene primer amplification. Method: immunoSEQ multiplex PCR; TCRdb's copy keeps in-frame clones and lacks some. V and J calls and clone size are those listed in that table; D and trimming were worked out from the DNA. The data show roughly 200,000 clones, more than 70% seen once. A few counts support this clone. V dropped 7 bases and J dropped 8 bases, with 17 bases sitting between them. In germline, CDR1 is MNHNY, CDR2 SVGAGI (reference sequence). The CDR3 length is 14 residues. The sequenced material came from peripheral blood. The chain links TRBV6-6 to TRBJ1-4, with D tentatively TRBD1 (5 bases). This sequence was found in a woman aged 80 or over with active or convalescent COVID-19. The DNA for the CDR3 is TGTGCCAGCACCACTAATAGGGGAGGGGAAAAACTGTTTTTT. Its translation is CASTTNRGGEKLFF.